These T cell receptor beta chains were read from a single sample in a study of T cells in Graves' hyperthyroidism and ophthalmopathy. Each CDR3 protein is one row after TCRdb ran MiXCR on the multiplex PCR reads. The profile shows over 300,000 distinct CDR3 sequences, about an eighth of them singletons. Sample: blood. These receptor sequences come from a woman aged 40 to 55 with Graves' ophthalmopathy. Both conserved end residues are part of each CDR3. Each record gives: clone size, V gene, J gene, D gene, CDR3 protein, CDR3 DNA. A D gene is named only where the DNA matches it firmly. Expanded clones are given a class, and other clones once, few, many or no size at all.

>many|TRBV20-1|TRBJ1-5|.
CSATVQATAQPQHF
TGCAGTGCGACCGTCCAGGCTACAGCGCAGCCCCAGCATTTT
>many|TRBV2|TRBJ2-3|TRBD1
CASERTGVADTQYF
TGTGCCAGCGAAAGGACAGGGGTCGCAGATACGCAGTATTTT
>.|TRBV19|TRBJ2-5|.
CASSKGTPKYF
TGTGCCAGTAGTAAGGGGACACCCAAGTACTTC
>many|TRBV7-9|TRBJ1-2|.
CASSLAAGRAMYGYTF
TGTGCCAGCAGCTTAGCCGCCGGCAGGGCGATGTATGGCTACACCTTC
>many|TRBV28|TRBJ1-2|.
CASSLSAGWTAGYTF
TGTGCCAGCAGTTTATCTGCAGGGTGGACAGCTGGCTACACCTTC
>.|TRBV29-1|TRBJ2-2|.
CSVRGMVTGELFF
TGCAGCGTGCGGGGCATGGTCACCGGGGAGCTGTTTTTT
>many|TRBV25-1|TRBJ1-1|.
CASRDNTEAFF
TGTGCCAGCAGAGACAACACTGAAGCTTTCTTT
>.|TRBV13|TRBJ2-7|TRBD2
CASSQEFSGSQQYF
TGTGCCAGCAGCCAAGAGTTTAGCGGGAGCCAGCAGTACTTC
>many|TRBV7-8|TRBJ2-1|.
CASSLVNEQFF
TGTGCCAGCAGCCTAGTCAATGAGCAGTTCTTC
>many|TRBV7-8|TRBJ2-7|.
CASSLVRARSSYEQYF
TGTGCCAGCAGCTTAGTGAGGGCCCGCAGCTCCTACGAGCAGTACTTC
>few|TRBV20-1|TRBJ2-1|.
CSAREGRRYNEQFF
TGCAGTGCTAGAGAGGGGCGGAGATACAATGAGCAGTTCTTC
>many|TRBV11-2|TRBJ2-5|TRBD2
CASSTSGSWQETQYF
TGTGCCAGCAGCACTAGCGGGAGTTGGCAAGAGACCCAGTACTTC
>many|TRBV4-1|TRBJ1-5|.
CASSRGGYNQPQHF
TGCGCCAGCAGCCGAGGAGGTTACAATCAGCCCCAGCATTTT
>many|TRBV3-1|TRBJ1-5|TRBD1
CASSPTGDGQPQHF
TGTGCCAGCAGCCCGACAGGGGATGGTCAGCCCCAGCATTTT
>many|TRBV20-1|TRBJ2-1|TRBD1
CSAGGTGDNEQFF
TGCAGTGCTGGGGGGACAGGGGACAATGAGCAGTTCTTC
>many|TRBV10-3|TRBJ2-1|TRBD2
CAISDGTRIFNEQFF
TGTGCCATCAGTGATGGGACTAGAATCTTCAATGAGCAGTTCTTC
>many|TRBV9|TRBJ2-3|.
CASSFQQGDTQYF
TGTGCCAGCAGCTTCCAGCAGGGAGATACGCAGTATTTT
>many|TRBV19|TRBJ1-1|.
CASSIEQGLMNTEAFF
TGTGCCAGTAGTATAGAACAGGGACTCATGAACACTGAAGCTTTCTTT